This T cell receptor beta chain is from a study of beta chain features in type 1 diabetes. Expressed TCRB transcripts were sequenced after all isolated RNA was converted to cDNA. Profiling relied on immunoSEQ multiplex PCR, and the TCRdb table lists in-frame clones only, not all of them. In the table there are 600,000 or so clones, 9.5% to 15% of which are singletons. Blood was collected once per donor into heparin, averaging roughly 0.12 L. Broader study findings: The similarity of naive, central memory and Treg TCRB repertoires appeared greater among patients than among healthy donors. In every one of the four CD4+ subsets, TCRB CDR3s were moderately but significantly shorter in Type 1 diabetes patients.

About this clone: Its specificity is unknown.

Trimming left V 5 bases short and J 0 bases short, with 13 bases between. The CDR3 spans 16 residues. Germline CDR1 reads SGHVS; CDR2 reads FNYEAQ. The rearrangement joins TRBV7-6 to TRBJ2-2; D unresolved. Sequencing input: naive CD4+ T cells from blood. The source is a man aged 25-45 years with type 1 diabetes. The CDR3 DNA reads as TGTGCCAGCAGCCCCCGGTCGGGTCCGAACACCGGGGAGCTGTTTTTT. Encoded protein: CASSPRSGPNTGELFF.